This entry features one T cell receptor (beta chain) sequence. The record originates from a study of CDR3 diversity in severe acne. Each CDR3 protein is one row after TCRdb ran MiXCR on the PCR reads. Seen here are about 86,000 distinct CDR3 sequences, 45% to 65% observed once, and the top ten hold 13% to 15%. CDR1 SEHNR and CDR2 FQNEAQ come from the germline V gene (reference sequence). The V segment lost 4 bases and the J segment 6 bases; nucleotides outside the gene matches: 3. The CDR3 runs 15 residues. The sequenced material came from blood. This sequence originates from a male donor in good health, without acne. The chain recombines TRBV7-9 with TRBJ2-1; 13 bases align to TRBD2. CDR3: CASSSRTSGSNEQFF. CDR3 nucleotide sequence: TGTGCCAGCAGCTCCCGGACTAGCGGGAGCAATGAGCAGTTCTTC.